This is a list of T cell receptor beta chains from one sample in a study of PD-1 blockade in classical Hodgkin lymphoma. Some clones are missing from TCRdb's copy, which holds only in-frame ones; the method was immunoSEQ multiplex PCR. The table records around 20,000 clones, 70% to 80% of them present only once. This sample comprised peripheral blood mononuclear cells (PBMCs), obtained before the second cycle of nivolumab. These receptors originate from a human donor with classical Hodgkin lymphoma. The CDR3 runs from the conserved cysteine through the conserved F or W. A D gene is named only where the DNA matches it firmly. Clone size is shown for a subset of rows, as once, few, many or a class of expanded clone.

j_gene: TRBJ1-2; d_gene: .; abundance: .; v_gene: TRBV4-1; CDR3aa: CASSQGPRGYGYTF; CDR3nt: TGCGCCAGCAGCCAAGGGCCACGTGGCTATGGCTACACCTTC
j_gene: TRBJ2-5; d_gene: .; abundance: once; v_gene: TRBV11-2; CDR3aa: CASSLGETQYF; CDR3nt: TGTGCCAGCAGCTTAGGAGAGACCCAGTACTTC
j_gene: TRBJ2-3; d_gene: .; abundance: .; v_gene: TRBV29-1; CDR3aa: CSLRATDTQYF; CDR3nt: TGCAGCCTCAGGGCCACAGATACGCAGTATTTT
j_gene: TRBJ2-5; d_gene: .; abundance: .; v_gene: TRBV6-4; CDR3aa: CASSGEFQETQYF; CDR3nt: TGTGCCAGCAGTGGGGAGTTCCAAGAGACCCAGTACTTC
j_gene: TRBJ1-6; d_gene: TRBD1; abundance: .; v_gene: TRBV9; CDR3aa: CASSPGQAEFPYNSPLHF; CDR3nt: TGTGCCAGCAGCCCCGGACAGGCGGAGTTTCCCTATAATTCACCCCTCCACTTT
j_gene: TRBJ2-3; d_gene: .; abundance: .; v_gene: TRBV9; CDR3aa: CASSVEGATDTQYF; CDR3nt: TGTGCCAGCAGCGTAGAAGGGGCCACAGATACGCAGTATTTT
j_gene: TRBJ1-1; d_gene: TRBD1; abundance: .; v_gene: TRBV11-3; CDR3aa: CASSRLLTGGTEAFF; CDR3nt: TGTGCCAGCAGCCGTTTATTGACAGGGGGCACTGAAGCTTTCTTT
j_gene: TRBJ2-3; d_gene: TRBD1; abundance: .; v_gene: TRBV7-8; CDR3aa: CASSTGTGGDTQYF; CDR3nt: TGTGCCAGCAGCACCGGGACAGGTGGAGATACGCAGTATTTT
j_gene: TRBJ2-5; d_gene: TRBD1; abundance: .; v_gene: TRBV7-2; CDR3aa: CASSPIGQGETQYF; CDR3nt: TGTGCCAGCAGCCCAATAGGACAGGGTGAGACCCAGTACTTC
j_gene: TRBJ2-1; d_gene: .; abundance: .; v_gene: TRBV5-4; CDR3aa: CASSREGVSYNEQFF; CDR3nt: TGTGCCAGCAGCCGAGAGGGGGTGTCCTACAATGAGCAGTTCTTC
j_gene: TRBJ2-5; d_gene: .; abundance: .; v_gene: TRBV10-3; CDR3aa: CAIMAGETQYF; CDR3nt: TGTGCCATCATGGCAGGGGAGACCCAGTACTTC
j_gene: TRBJ2-1; d_gene: .; abundance: few; v_gene: TRBV9; CDR3aa: CASSVDGGPENGVFF; CDR3nt: TGTGCCAGCAGCGTAGACGGGGGGCCCGAAAATGGGGTGTTCTTC
j_gene: TRBJ2-7; d_gene: TRBD2; abundance: .; v_gene: TRBV2; CDR3aa: CASSDRGGLASYEQYF; CDR3nt: TGTGCCAGCAGTGATCGGGGGGGGCTAGCGTCCTACGAGCAGTACTTC
j_gene: TRBJ2-7; d_gene: .; abundance: .; v_gene: TRBV12-5; CDR3aa: CASGWGDSYEQYF; CDR3nt: TGTGCTAGTGGGTGGGGGGACTCCTACGAGCAGTACTTC
j_gene: TRBJ2-4; d_gene: .; abundance: .; v_gene: TRBV21-1; CDR3aa: CASSKVLGPSGCSGAKNIQYF; CDR3nt: TGTGCCAGCAGCAAAGTCTTGGGACCTAGTGGGTGCAGTGGGGCCAAAAACATTCAGTACTTC
j_gene: TRBJ2-1; d_gene: TRBD1; abundance: .; v_gene: TRBV10-3; CDR3aa: CAISESTFRGRILVF; CDR3nt: TGTGCCATCAGTGAGTCGACTTTCAGGGGGCGGATTTTGGTCTTC
j_gene: TRBJ1-5; d_gene: .; abundance: .; v_gene: TRBV6-6; CDR3aa: CASSYSVVANQPQHF; CDR3nt: TGTGCCAGCAGTTACTCAGTAGTTGCCAATCAGCCCCAGCATTTT